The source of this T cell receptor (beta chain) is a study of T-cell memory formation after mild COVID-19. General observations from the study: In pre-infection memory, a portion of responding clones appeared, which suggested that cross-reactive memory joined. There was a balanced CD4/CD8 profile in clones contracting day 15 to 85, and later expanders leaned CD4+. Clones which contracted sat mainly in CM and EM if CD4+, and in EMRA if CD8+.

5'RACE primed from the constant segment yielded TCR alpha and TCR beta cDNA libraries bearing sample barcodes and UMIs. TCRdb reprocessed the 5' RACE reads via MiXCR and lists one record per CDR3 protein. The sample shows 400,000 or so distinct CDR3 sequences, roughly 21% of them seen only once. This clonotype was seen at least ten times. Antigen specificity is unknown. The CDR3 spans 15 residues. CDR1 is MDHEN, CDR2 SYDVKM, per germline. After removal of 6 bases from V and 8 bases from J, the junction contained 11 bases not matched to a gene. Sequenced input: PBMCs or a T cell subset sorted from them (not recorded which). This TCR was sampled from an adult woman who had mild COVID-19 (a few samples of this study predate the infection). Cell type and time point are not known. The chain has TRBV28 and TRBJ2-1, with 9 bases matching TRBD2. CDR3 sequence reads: CASSPPSGGTYEQFF. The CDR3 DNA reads TGTGCCAGCAGCCCCCCCAGCGGGGGGACCTATGAGCAGTTCTTC.